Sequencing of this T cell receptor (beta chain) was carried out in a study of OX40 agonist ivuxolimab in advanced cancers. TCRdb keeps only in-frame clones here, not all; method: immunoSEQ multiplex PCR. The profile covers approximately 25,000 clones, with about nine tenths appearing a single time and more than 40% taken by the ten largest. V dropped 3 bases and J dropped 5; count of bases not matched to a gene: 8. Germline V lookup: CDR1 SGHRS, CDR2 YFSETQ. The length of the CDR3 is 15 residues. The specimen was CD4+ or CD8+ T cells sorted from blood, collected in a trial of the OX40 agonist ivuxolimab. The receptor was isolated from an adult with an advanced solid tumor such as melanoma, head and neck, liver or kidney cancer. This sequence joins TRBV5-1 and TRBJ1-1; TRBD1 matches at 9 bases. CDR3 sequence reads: CASSSGFDRGTEAFF. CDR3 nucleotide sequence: TGCGCCAGCAGCTCGGGATTCGACAGGGGGACTGAAGCTTTCTTT.